These 31 T cell receptor beta chains share one sample of origin, sequenced in a study of cytomegalovirus exposure and HLA in healthy donors. PCR amplification relied on 60 Vbeta primers (plus 13 Jbeta primers). Only in-frame clones appear in the TCRdb table, and some are missing; sequencing was by immunoSEQ multiplex PCR. The data hold tens of thousands of clones, with approximately 80% observed a single time. Sample: PBMCs. The receptors here all came from a man in his 70s in good health and CMV-seropositive.

The genes are TRBV28 and TRBJ2-3, with D possibly matching TRBD2 (5 bases). Trimming removed 3 bases from V and 5 bases from J, with 6 bases in between. The CDR3 length is 12 residues. Germline loops: CDR1 MDHEN, CDR2 SYDVKM. The CDR3: CASSLGRDTQYF. Here the CDR3 DNA reads TGTGCCAGCAGTTTGGGGAGAGATACGCAGTATTTT.

The chain couples TRBV6-5 to TRBJ2-2, with 9 bases identical to TRBD2. This CDR3 has 15 residues. With 5 bases clipped from V and 4 bases from J, the junction kept 5 bases outside the gene matches. CDR1 and CDR2 from the germline V gene are MNHEY and SVGAGI. The CDR3 nucleotides are TGTGCCAGCAGTCAGCTAGCGGGATCCACCGGGGAGCTGTTTTTT. Translation: CASSQLAGSTGELFF.

The chain carries TRBV5-1 and TRBJ2-3; TRBD2 agrees at 7 bases. Trimming cost V 5 bases and J 2 bases; bases outside gene matches: 5. The CDR3 covers 14 residues. CDR1 is SGHRS and CDR2 is YFSETQ in the germline V gene. This CDR3 reads CASRVAGTTDTQYF. The CDR3 bases are TGCGCCAGCAGGGTAGCGGGTACCACAGATACGCAGTATTTT.

The chain joins TRBV4-2 to TRBJ2-3; TRBD2 might be the D (5 bases). Germline-derived CDR1 and CDR2 are LGHNA and YNFKEQ. The length of the CDR3 is 16 residues. The ends were cut back, 1 base at V and 0 bases at J, with 11 bases in the middle. The chain's CDR3 is CASSQAGSGSTDTQYF. The CDR3 DNA is TGTGCCAGCAGCCAAGCAGGAAGCGGCAGCACAGATACGCAGTATTTT.

The chain uses TRBV29-1 and TRBJ2-3; D gene ambiguous. Germline values: CDR1 SQVTM, CDR2 ANQGSEA. The ends were cut back, 3 bases at V and 0 bases at J, with 4 bases in the middle. CDR3 length: 12 amino acids. The CDR3: CSVDTSTDTQYF. The CDR3 DNA follows: TGCAGCGTTGATACTAGCACAGATACGCAGTATTTT.

J is TRBJ2-5 and V is TRBV4-3, with 8 bases lining up with TRBD2. This CDR3 has 14 amino acids. The germline V gene has CDR1 LGHNA and CDR2 YSLEER. Unmatched junction bases numbered 6, after V lost 2 bases and J lost 7 bases. CDR3 region: CASSQSESGGTQYF. CDR3 in DNA: TGCGCCAGCAGCCAATCGGAGAGCGGGGGGACCCAGTACTTC.

V is TRBV10-1 and J is TRBJ2-1, with TRBD2 matching over 10 bases. The V gene's germline CDR1 is WNHNN and CDR2 SYGVQD (reference sequence). V was pared by 5 bases and J by 2 bases, with 3 bases of the junction left unmatched. The CDR3 loop spans 15 amino acids. CDR3 sequence reads: CASSTSGGAYNEQFF. The DNA for the CDR3 is TGCGCCAGCAGTACAAGCGGGGGGGCCTACAATGAGCAGTTCTTC.

The chain links TRBV27 to TRBJ2-1; TRBD2 aligns across 9 bases. This CDR3 contains 15 residues. Looked up from germline, CDR1 is MNHEY and CDR2 is SMNVEV (reference sequence). J lost 7 bases, V lost 5 bases, and 9 bases had no gene match. The CDR3 coding sequence is TGTGCCAGCAGTCCGAGCCAGGCGGGGGGGAATGAGCAGTTCTTC. Translating it yields CASSPSQAGGNEQFF.

This clone was observed a handful of times. The genes are TRBV27 and TRBJ1-5, with D maybe TRBD1 (5 bases). The V gene lost 2 bases and the J gene lost 3 bases, with 8 bases spanning the gap. The CDR3 covers 14 residues. Looked up from germline, CDR1 is MNHEY and CDR2 is SMNVEV (reference sequence). The CDR3 protein is CASSLQGNNQPQHF. For the CDR3, the DNA is TGTGCCAGCAGTTTACAGGGTAACAATCAGCCCCAGCATTTT.

The V call is TRBV7-9, the J call TRBJ2-1, with no clear D. CDR3 length equals 14 residues. Trimming took 0 bases from V and 4 from J, leaving 7 bases between them. CDR1 and CDR2 from the germline V gene are SEHNR and FQNEAQ (reference sequence). The CDR3 region is CASSLASQYNEQFF. The CDR3, as DNA: TGTGCCAGCAGCTTAGCGTCGCAGTACAATGAGCAGTTCTTC.

This clone was seen once. The gene calls are TRBV5-6 and TRBJ2-1; TRBD2 matches 7 bases. Germline CDR1 SGHDT, CDR2 YYEEEE. CDR3 length: 14 amino acids. The trim removed 4 bases at V and 0 bases at J, leaving 1 base unmatched. The CDR3 sequence: CASSPGGSYNEQFF. The CDR3 region has the DNA TGTGCCAGCAGCCCGGGGGGCTCCTACAATGAGCAGTTCTTC.

The chain joins TRBV6-1 to TRBJ2-3; 11 bases agree with TRBD2. The CDR3 is 15 residues long. CDR1 is MNHNS and CDR2 is SASEGT in the germline V gene. After removal of 4 bases from V and 6 bases from J, the junction contained 6 bases not matched to a gene. CDR3 residues: CASSAGASGRDTQYF. CDR3 DNA sequence: TGTGCCAGCAGTGCAGGGGCTAGCGGGAGGGATACGCAGTATTTT.

The table lists this clone with a few counts. This chain joins TRBV10-3 and TRBJ1-2; perhaps TRBD1 as D (6 bases). V shed 4 bases and J shed 4 bases, with 13 bases lying between them. Germline CDR1 reads ENHRY; CDR2 reads SYGVKD. This CDR3 region has 14 residues. CDR3 in DNA: TGTGCCATCAGTGGAGCCCAGGGGCTCTATGGCTACACCTTC. Protein: CAISGAQGLYGYTF.

With regard to this clone: One end of the junction fails to match germline, which may point to a read error. The chain couples TRBV7-2 to TRBJ1-5; unclear D gene. The CDR3 is 14 amino acids. Germline V gene lookup returns CDR1 SGHTA and CDR2 FQGNSA. Written as DNA, the CDR3 is TGTGCCAGTAGCTTTCAGGTCTACAATCAGCCCCAGCATTTT. It codes for CASSFQVYNQPQHF.

This chain joins TRBV6-5 and TRBJ1-3; no firm D call. V was trimmed by 6 bases and J by 0 bases, leaving 12 bases between them. Germline CDR1 reads MNHEY; CDR2 reads SVGAGI. The CDR3 has 15 residues. The CDR3 nucleotides are TGTGCCAGCAGCTCGCACGTTAGCTCTGGAAACACCATATATTTT. Protein product: CASSSHVSSGNTIYF.

The chain recombines TRBV28 with TRBJ2-1; 8 nucleotides align to TRBD2. Germline lookup yields CDR1 MDHEN and CDR2 SYDVKM. The CDR3 sequence is 15 residues long. Germline trimming cut 3 bases from V and 1 base from J; bases unmatched to any gene: 2. In DNA, the CDR3 is TGTGCCAGCAGTTTGGGCGGGGGGTCCTACAATGAGCAGTTCTTC. Amino acid sequence: CASSLGGGSYNEQFF. Variable domain in full (rest from reference TRBV28 and TRBJ2-1): DVKVTQSSRYLVKRTGEKVFLECVQDMDHENMFWYRQDPGLGLRLIYFSYDVKMKEKGDIPEGYSVSREKKERFSLILESASTNQTSMYLCASSLGGGSYNEQFFGPGTRLTVL.

This chain links TRBV19 with TRBJ2-3; 7 bases are a match to TRBD1. The germline CDR1 and CDR2 sequences are LNHDA and SQIVND (reference sequence). The CDR3 consists of 16 residues. The V segment lost 5 bases and the J segment 0 bases; nucleotides outside the gene matches: 8. CDR3: CASSSSRTGSTDTQYF. The CDR3 nucleotides read TGTGCCAGTAGTTCCTCCCGGACAGGCAGCACAGATACGCAGTATTTT. Supplemented by reference TRBV19 and TRBJ2-3, the full variable domain reads DGGITQSPKYLFRKEGQNVTLSCEQNLNHDAMYWYRQDPGQGLRLIYYSQIVNDFQKGDIAEGYSVSREKKESFPLTVTSAQKNPTAFYLCASSSSRTGSTDTQYFGPGTRLTVL.

This chain joins TRBV5-1 and TRBJ2-3, with 9 bases fitting TRBD1. Germline CDR1 and CDR2: SGHRS and YFSETQ. V lost 3 bases to trimming and J lost 0 bases; unmatched junction nucleotides: 5. The CDR3 contains 16 residues. As DNA, the CDR3 is TGCGCCAGCAGCTCCGGGACAGGGACTAGCACAGATACGCAGTATTTT. Its translation is CASSSGTGTSTDTQYF.

V gene TRBV18 combines with J gene TRBJ1-4, with a weak D call TRBD1 (6 bases). V was clipped by 2 bases and J by 4 bases, with 14 bases between them. The V gene's germline CDR1 is KGHSH and CDR2 LQKENI. This CDR3 has 16 residues. The CDR3: CASSPLAGADNEKLFF. CDR3 nucleotides: TGTGCCAGCTCACCATTGGCGGGGGCAGATAATGAAAAACTGTTTTTT.

The CDR3 spells CASSLGQWQGNSPLHF. CDR3 nucleotides: TGTGCCAGCAGCTTAGGTCAGTGGCAGGGAAATTCACCCCTCCACTTT. V and J are TRBV7-9 and TRBJ1-6, with a tentative D call TRBD1 (5 bases). CDR1 and CDR2 (germline): SEHNR, FQNEAQ (reference sequence). Trimming cost V 1 base and J 7 bases, with 14 bases left between them. The CDR3 is 16 residues long.

V is TRBV10-3 and J is TRBJ1-1; 7 bases align to TRBD1. Germline assignment: CDR1 ENHRY and CDR2 SYGVKD. Trimming at V came to 0 bases and at J to 14 bases, leaving 15 bases not matched to a gene. The CDR3 contains 15 residues. CDR3 bases: TGTGCCATCAGTGAGTCAACGGACGCAATTGACAGGGCCTTCTTT. It yields the protein CAISESTDAIDRAFF.

The rearrangement uses TRBV5-1 and TRBJ2-1, with 10 bases that match TRBD2. The V gene's germline CDR1 is SGHRS and CDR2 YFSETQ. The J segment lost 8 bases and the V segment lost 0 bases, leaving 5 bases of the junction unmatched. This CDR3 has 15 amino acids. CDR3 nucleotides: TGCGCCAGCAGCTTGGCCCTAGCGGGAGTGGATGAGCAGTTCTTC. As protein: CASSLALAGVDEQFF.

The J gene is TRBJ1-2, the V gene TRBV5-6; D is possibly TRBD1 (6 bases). In germline, CDR1 is SGHDT, CDR2 YYEEEE. The CDR3 extends over 14 amino acids. Trimming shortened V by 2 bases and J by 4 bases, and 12 bases separated the two germline ends. Here the CDR3 DNA reads TGTGCCAGCAGCTTAGGGGGGGCAAGCTATGGCTACACCTTC. Protein: CASSLGGASYGYTF.

The chain recombines TRBV19 with TRBJ1-2, with 8 bases fitting TRBD1. CDR3 length equals 11 residues. V lost 6 bases to trimming and J lost 8 bases; unmatched junction nucleotides: 2. CDR1 is LNHDA and CDR2 is SQIVND in the germline V gene (reference sequence). CDR3 DNA: TGTGCCAGTAGGACAGGGGAAGGCTACACCTTC. Translation: CASRTGEGYTF.

The chain carries TRBV18 and TRBJ2-3; D gene uncertain. Germline lookup yields CDR1 KGHSH and CDR2 LQKENI. Trimming stripped 2 bases from V and 5 bases from J, with 5 bases between. This CDR3 spans 12 amino acids. For the CDR3, the DNA is TGTGCCAGCTCACCAGACTTAGATACGCAGTATTTT. Protein product: CASSPDLDTQYF.

This clone was seen a handful of times. The rearrangement uses TRBV5-4 and TRBJ1-4, with 7 bases identical to TRBD1. In germline, CDR1 is SGHNT, CDR2 YYREEE (reference sequence). Germline trimming cut 2 bases from V and 5 bases from J; bases unmatched to any gene: 3. This CDR3 region has 14 residues. CDR3 in DNA: TGTGCCAGCAGCTTAGACAGGGTGAATGAAAAACTGTTTTTT. Translating gives CASSLDRVNEKLFF. Filled out from reference TRBV5-4 and TRBJ1-4, the complete variable domain reads ETGVTQSPTHLIKTRGQQVTLRCSSQSGHNTVSWYQQALGQGPQFIFQYYREEENGRGNFPPRFSGLQFPNYSSELNVNALELDDSALYLCASSLDRVNEKLFFGSGTQLSVL.

The chain employs TRBV9 and TRBJ1-5; D is possibly TRBD1 (6 bases). V lost 3 bases and J lost 7, with 17 bases in between. Germline V gene lookup returns CDR1 SGDLS and CDR2 YYNGEE. This CDR3 is 15 amino acids long. The CDR3 nucleotides read TGTGCCAGCAGCGAAACGGGGGGGCTCTGGCAGCCCCAGCATTTT. It translates to CASSETGGLWQPQHF.

This chain connects TRBV2 to TRBJ2-3; 7 bases match TRBD1. V gave up 9 bases and J gave up 6 bases; unmatched junction bases: 6. Germline CDR1 is SNHLY and CDR2 is FYNNEI. The CDR3 has 12 residues. The CDR3 sequence is CASRQGPDTQYF. The CDR3 DNA follows: TGTGCCAGTAGACAGGGTCCCGATACGCAGTATTTT. The full variable domain, its missing parts supplied by reference TRBV2 and TRBJ2-3, is EPEVTQTPSHQVTQMGQEVILRCVPISNHLYFYWYRQILGQKVEFLVSFYNNEISEKSEIFDDQFSVERPDGSNFTLKIRSTKLEDSAMYFCASRQGPDTQYFGPGTRLTVL.

The V gene is TRBV11-2, the J gene TRBJ1-6; 7 bases line up with TRBD1. The CDR3 is made up of 15 amino acids. The trim removed 5 bases at V and 9 bases at J, leaving 10 bases unmatched. Germline-derived CDR1 and CDR2 are SGHAT and FQNNGV. CDR3 in amino acids: CASSTGQPKGSPLHF. The CDR3 DNA is TGTGCCAGCAGCACGGGACAGCCAAAGGGTTCACCCCTCCACTTT.

The chain links TRBV5-1 to TRBJ2-3, with D perhaps TRBD2 (7 bases). The CDR3 has 15 residues. Trimming took off 0 bases at V and 4 bases at J, with 12 bases between the two ends. Germline CDR1 and CDR2: SGHRS and YFSETQ. Here the CDR3 reads CASSLGGGASDTQYF. DNA of the CDR3: TGCGCCAGCAGCTTGGGAGGGGGGGCCTCAGATACGCAGTATTTT.

This chain connects TRBV4-1 to TRBJ1-4, with D unclear. This CDR3 contains 15 residues. Trimming removed 2 bases at V and 5 bases at J, with 12 bases between. The germline V gene has CDR1 MGHRA and CDR2 YSYEKL. The chain's CDR3 is CASSQTVNRNEKLFF. CDR3 nucleotides: TGCGCCAGCAGCCAAACAGTCAATAGAAATGAAAAACTGTTTTTT.